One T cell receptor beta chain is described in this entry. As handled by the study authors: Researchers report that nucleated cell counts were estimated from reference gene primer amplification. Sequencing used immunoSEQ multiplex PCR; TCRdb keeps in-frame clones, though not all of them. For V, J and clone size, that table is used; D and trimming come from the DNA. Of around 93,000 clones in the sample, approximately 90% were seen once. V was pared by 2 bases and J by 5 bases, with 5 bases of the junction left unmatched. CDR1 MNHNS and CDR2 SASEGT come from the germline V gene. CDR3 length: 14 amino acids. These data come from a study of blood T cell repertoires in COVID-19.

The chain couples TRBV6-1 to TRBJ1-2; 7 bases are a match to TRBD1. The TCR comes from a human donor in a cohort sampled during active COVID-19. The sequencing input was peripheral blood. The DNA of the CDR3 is TGTGCCAGCAGTGAAAGACAGGGCTTTTATGGCTACACCTTC. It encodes CASSERQGFYGYTF.